This is a list of T cell receptor beta chains from one sample in a study of blood T cell repertoires in COVID-19. The protocol was immunoSEQ multiplex PCR, while the TCRdb copy is restricted to in-frame clones and leaves out a portion. The profile covers 60,000 to 85,000 clones, with 75% appearing a single time and about 21% taken by the ten largest. The specimen was peripheral blood. The source of these receptors is a man between 65 and 85 years old with acute or convalescent COVID-19. Each CDR3 is given with its conserved first and last residue. A D gene is named only where the DNA matches it firmly. Size tells how often a clone was seen (once, few, many) or the class of an expanded clone, and some rows leave it out.

TGTGCCAGCTCCTGGGACAGGGCTGCAACTAATGAAAAACTGTTTTTT	CASSWDRAATNEKLFF	TRBJ1-4	TRBD1	TRBV18	-
TGTGCCAGCTCTGATCAGGGGGCCGGGGAGCTGTTTTTT	CASSDQGAGELFF	TRBJ2-2	TRBD1	TRBV12-3/TRBV12-4	once
TGTGCCACCAGCAGAGCGTACACCGGGGAGCTGTTTTTT	CATSRAYTGELFF	TRBJ2-2	-	TRBV15	-
TGTGCCAGTAGTTTCCGACAGGGCCTTCAGCCCCAGCATTTT	CASSFRQGLQPQHF	TRBJ1-5	TRBD1	TRBV19	-
TGTGCCAGCAGCTTTCAGGGGGCATACGAGCAGTACTTC	CASSFQGAYEQYF	TRBJ2-7	TRBD1	TRBV5-4	few
TGTGCCAGCAGCCGATTTGACAGGGCTGGAAACACCATATATTTT	CASSRFDRAGNTIYF	TRBJ1-3	TRBD1	TRBV9	-
TGTGCCAGCAGTTTAGGTCCTAGCGGATACGAGCAGTACTTC	CASSLGPSGYEQYF	TRBJ2-7	TRBD2	TRBV27	-
TGCGCCAGCAGCCAAGGGGCGGGGTTGGGAAAGACCCAGTACTTC	CASSQGAGLGKTQYF	TRBJ2-5	-	TRBV5-1	-
TGTGCCAGCTCACCACCGGTAGGGAGGAACACTGAAGCTTTCTTT	CASSPPVGRNTEAFF	TRBJ1-1	-	TRBV18	-
TGTGCCAGCAGTTCGGGACAGGGTGGCGGCTCCTACAATGAGCAGTTCTTC	CASSSGQGGGSYNEQFF	TRBJ2-1	TRBD1	TRBV28	-
TGTGCCAGCAGCTTAGGCGACCCGGGAGCCGAAAAACTGTTTTTT	CASSLGDPGAEKLFF	TRBJ1-4	-	TRBV7-8	-
TGTGCCAGCAGACTAGCGGGAGCGGTCGGGGAGCTGTTTTTT	CASRLAGAVGELFF	TRBJ2-2	TRBD2	TRBV25-1	-
TGTGCCAGCAGTCGCGCTTCGAACACCGGGGAGCTGTTTTTT	CASSRASNTGELFF	TRBJ2-2	-	TRBV7-3	once
TGCGCCAGCAGCTTGGCCGCGGGAGGGAGCTCTGGAAACACCATATATTTT	CASSLAAGGSSGNTIYF	TRBJ1-3	-	TRBV5-1	-
TGTGCCAGCACCGTCTTTAAGCCGGGCACTGAAGCTTTCTTT	CASTVFKPGTEAFF	TRBJ1-1	-	TRBV27	-
TGCAGTGCTTTACAGAATGAGCAGTTCTTC	CSALQNEQFF	TRBJ2-1	-	TRBV20-1	-
TGTGCCAGCTCATACATATTTAGCAATCAGCCCCAGCATTTT	CASSYIFSNQPQHF	TRBJ1-5	-	TRBV18	-
TGTGCCAGCAGTGAGATCGGTATTTTAGGGAGTCTTTGGGAGACCCAGTACTTC	CASSEIGILGSLWETQYF	TRBJ2-5	-	TRBV6-1	-
TGTGCCAGCTCACCGACAGGGTCTTTCCGCGAGCAGTACTTC	CASSPTGSFREQYF	TRBJ2-7	TRBD1	TRBV18	-
TGTGCCAGCAGTTATGGCCCCGAGCAGTACTTC	CASSYGPEQYF	TRBJ2-7	-	TRBV6-2/TRBV6-3	-
TGCAGCGCCCTCGGACAGCCCCTTAGCACAGATACGCAGTATTTT	CSALGQPLSTDTQYF	TRBJ2-3	-	TRBV29-1	few
TGTGCCAGCTCACCAAATACAGACGATCAGCCCCAGCATTTT	CASSPNTDDQPQHF	TRBJ1-5	-	TRBV18	-
TGCAGCGCCTTGAAGGGGGCAGGGGGTTTCTATGGCTACACCTTC	CSALKGAGGFYGYTF	TRBJ1-2	TRBD1	TRBV29-1	-
TGCGCCAGCAGCTCTCCCGGGGGACAGTACACCGGGGAGCTGTTTTTT	CASSSPGGQYTGELFF	TRBJ2-2	-	TRBV5-1	-
TGTGCCAGCAAGACAGAGCACCCTGGAGAGCAGTACTTC	CASKTEHPGEQYF	TRBJ2-7	-	TRBV2	-
TGTGCCAGCACATTAACGGTCCTGAATTACGAGCAGTACTTC	CASTLTVLNYEQYF	TRBJ2-7	-	TRBV2	-
TGTGCCAGCAGCTCGACAGGGGGAAAAGAGACCCAGTACTTC	CASSSTGGKETQYF	TRBJ2-5	TRBD1	TRBV11-3	-
TGTGCCAGCAGCCAAGCGGAGGGGGCCTATTTCGACAATGAGCAGTTCTTC	CASSQAEGAYFDNEQFF	TRBJ2-1	-	TRBV4-2	-
TGTGCCATCAGTGAGAGGACAGGGGGACGAGATGGCTACACCTTC	CAISERTGGRDGYTF	TRBJ1-2	TRBD1	TRBV10-3	-
TGTGCCAGCAGTCTCAACAGGGGGCTAACTGAAGCTTTCTTT	CASSLNRGLTEAFF	TRBJ1-1	TRBD1	TRBV6-5	-
TGTGCCAGCAGCTTAGACCTACTCCGTGACACCATATATTTT	CASSLDLLRDTIYF	TRBJ1-3	-	TRBV7-2	-
TGTGCCAGCTCCTTGGGACACAACAATCAGCCCCAGCATTTT	CASSLGHNNQPQHF	TRBJ1-5	-	TRBV2	-
TGTGCCACGAGTACAGGGGGCACTAACTATGGCTACACCTTC	CATSTGGTNYGYTF	TRBJ1-2	TRBD1	TRBV24-1	-
TGTGCCAGTCGGACTAGCGGGTCCTACGAGCAGTACTTC	CASRTSGSYEQYF	TRBJ2-7	TRBD2	TRBV3-1/TRBV3-2	once
TGTGCCAGTACCCAGACAGGGGACTATGGCTACACCTTC	CASTQTGDYGYTF	TRBJ1-2	TRBD1	TRBV2	few
TGTGCTAGTGCCCCGGGGAACACCGGGGAGCTGTTTTTT	CASAPGNTGELFF	TRBJ2-2	-	TRBV12-5	-
TGTGCCAGCAGGGAGACAGGGGGCTTAGGCTACACCTTC	CASRETGGLGYTF	TRBJ1-2	TRBD1	TRBV5-4	-
TGCGCCAGCAGCTTGGGCCAGACTAGCGGGGGGACCAGGGTGCAGTACTTC	CASSLGQTSGGTRVQYF	TRBJ2-7	TRBD2	TRBV5-1	-